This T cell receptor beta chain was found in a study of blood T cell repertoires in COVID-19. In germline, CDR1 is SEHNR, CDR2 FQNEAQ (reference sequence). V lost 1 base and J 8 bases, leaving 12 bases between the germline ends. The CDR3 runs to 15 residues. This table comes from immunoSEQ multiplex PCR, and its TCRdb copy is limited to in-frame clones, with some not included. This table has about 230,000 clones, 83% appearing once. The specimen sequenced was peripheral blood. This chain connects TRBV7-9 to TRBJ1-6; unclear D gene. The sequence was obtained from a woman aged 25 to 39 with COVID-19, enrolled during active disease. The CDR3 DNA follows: TGTGCCAGCAGCTTAGGGCATAGGGAGGATTCACCCCTCCACTTT. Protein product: CASSLGHREDSPLHF.